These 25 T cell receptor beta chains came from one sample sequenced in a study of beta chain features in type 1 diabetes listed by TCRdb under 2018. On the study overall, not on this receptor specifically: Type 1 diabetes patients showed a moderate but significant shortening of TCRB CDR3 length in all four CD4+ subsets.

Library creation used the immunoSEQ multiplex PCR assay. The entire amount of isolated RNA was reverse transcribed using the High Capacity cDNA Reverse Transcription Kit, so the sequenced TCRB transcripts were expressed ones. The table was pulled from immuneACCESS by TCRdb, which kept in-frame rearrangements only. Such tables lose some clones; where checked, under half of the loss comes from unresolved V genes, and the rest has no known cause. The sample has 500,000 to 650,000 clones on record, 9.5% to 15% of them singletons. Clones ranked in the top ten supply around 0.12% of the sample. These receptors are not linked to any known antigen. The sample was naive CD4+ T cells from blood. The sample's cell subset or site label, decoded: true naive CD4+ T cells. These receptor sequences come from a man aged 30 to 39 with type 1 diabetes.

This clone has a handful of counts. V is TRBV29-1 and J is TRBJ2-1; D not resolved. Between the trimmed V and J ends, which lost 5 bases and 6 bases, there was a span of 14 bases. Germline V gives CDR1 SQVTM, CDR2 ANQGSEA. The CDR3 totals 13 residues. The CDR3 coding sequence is TGCAGCGTTCGGAACGAGTTCCGCAATGAGCAGTTCTTC. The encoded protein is CSVRNEFRNEQFF.

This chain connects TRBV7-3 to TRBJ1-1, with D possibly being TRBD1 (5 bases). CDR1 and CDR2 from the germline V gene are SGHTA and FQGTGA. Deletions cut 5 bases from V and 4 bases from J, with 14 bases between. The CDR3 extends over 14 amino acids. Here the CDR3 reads CASSPGHRGTEAFF. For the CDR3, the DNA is TGTGCCAGCAGCCCAGGACACCGAGGCACTGAAGCTTTCTTT.

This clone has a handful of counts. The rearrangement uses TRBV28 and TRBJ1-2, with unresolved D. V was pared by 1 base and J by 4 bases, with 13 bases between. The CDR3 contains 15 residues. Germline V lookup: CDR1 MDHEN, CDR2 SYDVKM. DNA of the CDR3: TGTGCCAGCAGTTTATCGCGGGCTGGGAGCTATGGCTACACCTTC. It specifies CASSLSRAGSYGYTF.

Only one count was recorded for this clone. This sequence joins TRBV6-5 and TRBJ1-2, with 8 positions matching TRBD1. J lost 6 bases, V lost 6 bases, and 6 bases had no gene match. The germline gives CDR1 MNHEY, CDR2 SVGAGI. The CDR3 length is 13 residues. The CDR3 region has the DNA TGTGCCAGCAGCCTCCGGGACAGGCATGGCTACACCTTC. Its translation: CASSLRDRHGYTF.

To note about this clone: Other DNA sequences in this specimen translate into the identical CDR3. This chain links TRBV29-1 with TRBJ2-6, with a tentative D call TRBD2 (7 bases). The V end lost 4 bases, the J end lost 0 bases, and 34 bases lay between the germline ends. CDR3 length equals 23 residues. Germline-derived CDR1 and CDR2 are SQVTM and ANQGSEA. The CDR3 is CSVGFSKGGSGRSATSGANVLTF. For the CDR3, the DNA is TGCAGCGTTGGATTCTCCAAGGGGGGGTCGGGACGTTCGGCTACCTCTGGGGCCAACGTCCTGACTTTC.

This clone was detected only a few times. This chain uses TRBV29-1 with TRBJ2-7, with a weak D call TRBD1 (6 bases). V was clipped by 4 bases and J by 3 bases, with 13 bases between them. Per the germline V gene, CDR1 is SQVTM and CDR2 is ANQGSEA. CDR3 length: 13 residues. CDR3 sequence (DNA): TGCAGCGTTGCCCGGACAGAAAACTACGAGCAGTACTTC. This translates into CSVARTENYEQYF.

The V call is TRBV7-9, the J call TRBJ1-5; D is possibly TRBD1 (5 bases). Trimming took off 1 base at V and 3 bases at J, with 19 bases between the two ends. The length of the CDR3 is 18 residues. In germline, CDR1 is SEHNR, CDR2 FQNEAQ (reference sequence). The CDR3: CASSLVSAGREDNQPQHF. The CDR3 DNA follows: TGTGCCAGCAGCTTAGTATCGGCAGGGAGGGAAGACAATCAGCCCCAGCATTTT. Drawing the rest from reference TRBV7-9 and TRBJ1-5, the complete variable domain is DTGVSQNPRHKITKRGQNVTFRCDPISEHNRLYWYRQTLGQGPEFLTYFQNEAQLEKSRLLSDRFSAERPKGSFSTLEIQRTEQGDSAMYLCASSLVSAGREDNQPQHFGDGTRLSIL.

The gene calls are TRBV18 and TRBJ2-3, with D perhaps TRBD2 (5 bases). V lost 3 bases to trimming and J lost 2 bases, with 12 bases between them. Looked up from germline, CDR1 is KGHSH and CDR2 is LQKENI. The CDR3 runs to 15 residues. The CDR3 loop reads CASSPSGSPTDTQYF. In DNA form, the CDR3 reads TGTGCCAGCTCACCGAGCGGTTCCCCCACAGATACGCAGTATTTT.

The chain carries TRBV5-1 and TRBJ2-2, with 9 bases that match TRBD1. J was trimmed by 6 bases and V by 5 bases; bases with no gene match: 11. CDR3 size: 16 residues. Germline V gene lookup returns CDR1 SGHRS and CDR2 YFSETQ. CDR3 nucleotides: TGCGCCAGCAGTCGAGCCGGGACAGGGAGTGCCGGGGAGCTGTTTTTT. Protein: CASSRAGTGSAGELFF. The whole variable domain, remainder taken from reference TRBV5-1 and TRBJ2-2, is KAGVTQTPRYLIKTRGQQVTLSCSPISGHRSVSWYQQTPGQGLQFLFEYFSETQRNKGNFPGRFSGRQFSNSRSEMNVSTLELGDSALYLCASSRAGTGSAGELFFGEGSRLTVL.

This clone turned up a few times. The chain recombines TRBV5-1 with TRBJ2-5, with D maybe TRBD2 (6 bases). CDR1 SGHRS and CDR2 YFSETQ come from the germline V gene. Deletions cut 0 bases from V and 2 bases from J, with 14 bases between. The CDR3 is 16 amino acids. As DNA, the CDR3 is TGCGCCAGCAGCTTGGGGACTACGATCAATCAAGAGACCCAGTACTTC. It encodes CASSLGTTINQETQYF.

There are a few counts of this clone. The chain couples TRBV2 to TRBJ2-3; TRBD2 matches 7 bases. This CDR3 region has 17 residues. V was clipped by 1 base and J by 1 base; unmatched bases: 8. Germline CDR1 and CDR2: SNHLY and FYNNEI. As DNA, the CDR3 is TGTGCCAGCAGTGAAGTAGGGAGCGGGGAGGGCACAGATACGCAGTATTTT. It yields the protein CASSEVGSGEGTDTQYF. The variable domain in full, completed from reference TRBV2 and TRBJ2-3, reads EPEVTQTPSHQVTQMGQEVILRCVPISNHLYFYWYRQILGQKVEFLVSFYNNEISEKSEIFDDQFSVERPDGSNFTLKIRSTKLEDSAMYFCASSEVGSGEGTDTQYFGPGTRLTVL.

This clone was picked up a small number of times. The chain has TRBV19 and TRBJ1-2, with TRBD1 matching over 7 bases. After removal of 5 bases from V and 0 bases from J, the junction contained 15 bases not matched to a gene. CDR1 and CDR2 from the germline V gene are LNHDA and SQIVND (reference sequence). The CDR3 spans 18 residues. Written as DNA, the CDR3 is TGTGCCAGTAGTCCTAGGGTTTCGGGACAGACGCCTAACTATGGCTACACCTTC. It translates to CASSPRVSGQTPNYGYTF.

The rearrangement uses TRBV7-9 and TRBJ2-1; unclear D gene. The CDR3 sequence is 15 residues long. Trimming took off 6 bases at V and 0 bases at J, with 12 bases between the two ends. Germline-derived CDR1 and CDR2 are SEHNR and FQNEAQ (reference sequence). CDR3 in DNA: TGTGCCAGCAGTCTCCAGTACACCTCCTACAATGAGCAGTTCTTC. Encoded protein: CASSLQYTSYNEQFF.

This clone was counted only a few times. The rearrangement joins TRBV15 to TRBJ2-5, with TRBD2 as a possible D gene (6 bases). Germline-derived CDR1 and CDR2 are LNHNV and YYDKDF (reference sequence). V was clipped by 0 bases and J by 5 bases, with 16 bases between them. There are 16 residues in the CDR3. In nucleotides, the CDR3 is TGTGCCACCAGCAGAGATAGGGACTCCAATTGGGAGACCCAGTACTTC. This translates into CATSRDRDSNWETQYF.

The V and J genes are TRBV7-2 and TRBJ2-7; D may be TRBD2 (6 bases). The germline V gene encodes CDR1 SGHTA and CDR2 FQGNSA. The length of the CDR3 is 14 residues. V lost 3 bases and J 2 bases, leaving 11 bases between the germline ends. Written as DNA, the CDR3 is TGTGCCAGCAGCTTGGGAGGACGGACCTACGAGCAGTACTTC. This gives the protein CASSLGGRTYEQYF.

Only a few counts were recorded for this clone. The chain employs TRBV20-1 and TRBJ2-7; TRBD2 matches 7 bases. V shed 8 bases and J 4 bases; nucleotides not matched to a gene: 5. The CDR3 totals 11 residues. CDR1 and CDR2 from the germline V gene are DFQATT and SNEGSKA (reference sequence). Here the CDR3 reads CSLGGEYEQYF. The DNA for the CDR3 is TGCAGTCTGGGAGGGGAGTACGAGCAGTACTTC.

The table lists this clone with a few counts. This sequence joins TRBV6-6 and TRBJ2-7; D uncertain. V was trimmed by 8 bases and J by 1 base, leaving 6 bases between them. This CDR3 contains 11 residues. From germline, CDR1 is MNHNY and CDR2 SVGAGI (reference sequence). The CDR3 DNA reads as TGTGCCAGCGGTTTGTCCTACGAGCAGTACTTC. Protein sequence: CASGLSYEQYF.

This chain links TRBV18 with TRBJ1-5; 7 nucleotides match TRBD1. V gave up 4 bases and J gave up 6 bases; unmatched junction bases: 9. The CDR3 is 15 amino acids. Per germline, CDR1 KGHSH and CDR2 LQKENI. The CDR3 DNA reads TGTGCCAGCTCACTGGGGACAGTTGGTACTCAGCCCCAGCATTTT. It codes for CASSLGTVGTQPQHF.

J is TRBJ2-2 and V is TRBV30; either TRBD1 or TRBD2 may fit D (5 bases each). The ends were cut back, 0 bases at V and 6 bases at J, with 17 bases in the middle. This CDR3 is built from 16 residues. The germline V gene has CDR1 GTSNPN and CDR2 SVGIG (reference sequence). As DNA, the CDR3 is TGTGCCTGGAGTGTGACCGGGGCCTTTCATCCCGGGGAGCTGTTTTTT. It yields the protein CAWSVTGAFHPGELFF.

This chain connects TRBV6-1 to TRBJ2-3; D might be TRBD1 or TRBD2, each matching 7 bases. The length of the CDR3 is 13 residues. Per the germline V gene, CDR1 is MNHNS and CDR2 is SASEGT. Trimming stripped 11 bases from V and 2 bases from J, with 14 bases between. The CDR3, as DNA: TGTGCCGCAGGGGGGGGCAACACAGATACGCAGTATTTT. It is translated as CAAGGGNTDTQYF.

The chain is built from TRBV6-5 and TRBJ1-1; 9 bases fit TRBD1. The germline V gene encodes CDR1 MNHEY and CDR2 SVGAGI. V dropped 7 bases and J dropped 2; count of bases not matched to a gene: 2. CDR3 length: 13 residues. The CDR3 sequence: CASTGQGNTEAFF. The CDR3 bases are TGTGCCAGCACGGGACAGGGCAACACTGAAGCTTTCTTT.

CDR3 amino acids: CASNLGADNEQFF. The CDR3 bases are TGTGCCAGCAACCTGGGGGCCGACAATGAGCAGTTCTTC. The chain employs TRBV7-2 and TRBJ2-1; possible D gene TRBD1, 6 bases. Germline V lookup: CDR1 SGHTA, CDR2 FQGNSA. The CDR3 totals 13 residues. V lost 7 bases to trimming and J lost 5 bases, with 12 bases between them.

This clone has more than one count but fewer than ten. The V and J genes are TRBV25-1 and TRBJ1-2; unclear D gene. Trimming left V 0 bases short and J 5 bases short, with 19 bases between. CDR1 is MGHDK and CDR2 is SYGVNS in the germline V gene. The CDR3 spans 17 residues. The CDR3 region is CASSEYSSGSGGYGYTF. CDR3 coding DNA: TGTGCCAGCAGTGAATATTCGTCCGGCTCAGGAGGATATGGCTACACCTTC.

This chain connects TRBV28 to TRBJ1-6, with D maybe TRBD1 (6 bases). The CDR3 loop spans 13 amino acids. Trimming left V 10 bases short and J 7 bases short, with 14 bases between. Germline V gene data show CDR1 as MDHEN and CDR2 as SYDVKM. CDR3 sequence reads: CATLQGRNSPLHF. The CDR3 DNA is TGTGCCACCTTACAGGGCCGCAATTCACCCCTCCACTTT.

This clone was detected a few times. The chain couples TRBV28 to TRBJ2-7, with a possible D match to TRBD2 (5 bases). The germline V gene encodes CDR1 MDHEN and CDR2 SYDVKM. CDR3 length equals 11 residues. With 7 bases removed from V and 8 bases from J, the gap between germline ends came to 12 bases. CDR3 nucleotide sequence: TGTGCCAGCACCTACGGGGATCAGCAGTACTTC. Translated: CASTYGDQQYF.